This section outlines one T cell receptor beta chain sequence together with its context. The target antigen is unknown. The junction departs from the called germline gene at one end, perhaps through a read error. The data were taken from a study of post-analysis software for immune sequencing data. On the study more broadly: Some patients lacked subtype; others had relapsing-remitting, secondary progressive or progressive-relapsing disease. The study's findings and limits: Compared against controls, patients with multiple sclerosis displayed significantly lower normalized Chao1 diversity. Among roughly 5 TRBV segments more frequent in patients than controls were TRBV5-6, TRBV5-1 and TRBV20-1.

The length of the CDR3 is 13 residues. CDR1 SGHRS and CDR2 YFSETQ come from the germline V gene. Unique molecular identifiers featured in each of the TCR beta cDNA libraries. TCRdb reanalysed the PCR reads using MiXCR and keeps one entry per CDR3 protein. This sample has almost 700,000 distinct CDR3 sequences; roughly three fifths occur once, and the top ten carry over 9%. This chain joins TRBV5-1 and TRBJ2-5, with D hard to call. This sequence originates from a girl between 2 and 10 years old with multiple sclerosis. Sequenced input: blood. CDR3 in amino acids: CASRLDGQETQYF. The CDR3 DNA is TGCGCCAGCAGATTGGACGGTCAAGAGACCCAGTACTTC.